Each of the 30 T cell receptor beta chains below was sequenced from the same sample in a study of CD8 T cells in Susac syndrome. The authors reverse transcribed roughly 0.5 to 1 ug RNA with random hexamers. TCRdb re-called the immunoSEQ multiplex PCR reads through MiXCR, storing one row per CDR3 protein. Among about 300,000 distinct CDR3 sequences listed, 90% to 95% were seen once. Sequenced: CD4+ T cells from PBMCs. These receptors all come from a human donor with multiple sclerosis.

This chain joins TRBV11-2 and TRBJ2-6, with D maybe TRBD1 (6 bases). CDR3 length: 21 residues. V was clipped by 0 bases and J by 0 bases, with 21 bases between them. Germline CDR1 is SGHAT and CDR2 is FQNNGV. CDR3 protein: CASSLDTRTDFLFSGANVLTF. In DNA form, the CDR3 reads TGTGCCAGCAGCTTAGATACGCGGACAGACTTCCTATTCTCTGGGGCCAACGTCCTGACTTTC.

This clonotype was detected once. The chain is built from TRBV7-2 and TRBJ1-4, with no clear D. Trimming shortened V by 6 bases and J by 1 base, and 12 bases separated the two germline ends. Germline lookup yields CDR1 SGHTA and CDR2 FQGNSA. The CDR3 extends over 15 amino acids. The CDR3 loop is CASRNGGRTNEKLFF. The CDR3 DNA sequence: TGTGCCAGCAGAAATGGCGGTCGAACTAATGAAAAACTGTTTTTT.

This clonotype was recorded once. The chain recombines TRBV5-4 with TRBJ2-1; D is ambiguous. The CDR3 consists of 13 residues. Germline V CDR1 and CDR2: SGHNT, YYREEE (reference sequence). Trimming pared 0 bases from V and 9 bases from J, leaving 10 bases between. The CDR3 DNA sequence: TGTGCCAGCAGCTTGGAAAGGTCCACTGAGCAGTTCTTC. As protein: CASSLERSTEQFF.

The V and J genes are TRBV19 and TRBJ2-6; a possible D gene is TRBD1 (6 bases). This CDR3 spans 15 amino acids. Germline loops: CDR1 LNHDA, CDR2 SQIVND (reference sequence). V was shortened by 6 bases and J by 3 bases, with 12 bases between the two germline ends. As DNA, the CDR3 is TGTGCCAGTAGCAACAACAGGGATGGGGCCAACGTCCTGACTTTC. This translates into CASSNNRDGANVLTF.

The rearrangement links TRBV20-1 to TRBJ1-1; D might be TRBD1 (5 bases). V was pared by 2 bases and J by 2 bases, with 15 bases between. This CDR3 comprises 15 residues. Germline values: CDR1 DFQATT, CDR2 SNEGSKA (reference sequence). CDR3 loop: CSARSGAGANTEAFF. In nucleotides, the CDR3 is TGCAGTGCTAGATCCGGGGCCGGGGCAAACACTGAAGCTTTCTTT.

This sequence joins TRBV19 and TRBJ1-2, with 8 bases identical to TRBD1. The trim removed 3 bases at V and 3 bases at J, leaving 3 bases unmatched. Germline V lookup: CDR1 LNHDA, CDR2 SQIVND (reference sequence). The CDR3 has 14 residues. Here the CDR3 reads CASSIMDRDYGYTF. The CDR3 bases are TGTGCCAGTAGTATTATGGACAGGGACTATGGCTACACCTTC.

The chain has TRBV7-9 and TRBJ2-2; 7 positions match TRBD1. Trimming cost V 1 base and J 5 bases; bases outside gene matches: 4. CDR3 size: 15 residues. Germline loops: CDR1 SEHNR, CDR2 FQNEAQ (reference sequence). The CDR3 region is CASSLGDRDTGELFF. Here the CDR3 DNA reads TGTGCCAGCAGCTTAGGAGACAGGGATACCGGGGAGCTGTTTTTT.

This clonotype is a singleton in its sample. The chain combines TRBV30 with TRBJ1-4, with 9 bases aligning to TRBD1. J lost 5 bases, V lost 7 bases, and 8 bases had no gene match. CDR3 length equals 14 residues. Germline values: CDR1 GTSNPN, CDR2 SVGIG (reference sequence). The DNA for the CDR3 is TGTGCCTCAAGCGGGACAGGGCCAAATGAAAAACTGTTTTTT. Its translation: CASSGTGPNEKLFF.

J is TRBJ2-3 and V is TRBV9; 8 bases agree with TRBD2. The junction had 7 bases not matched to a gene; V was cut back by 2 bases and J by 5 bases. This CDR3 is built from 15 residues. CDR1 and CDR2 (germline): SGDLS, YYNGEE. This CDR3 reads CASSVRGGWKDTQYF. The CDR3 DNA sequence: TGTGCCAGCAGCGTTCGGGGGGGTTGGAAAGATACGCAGTATTTT. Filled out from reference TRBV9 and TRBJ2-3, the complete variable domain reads DSGVTQTPKHLITATGQRVTLRCSPRSGDLSVYWYQQSLDQGLQFLIQYYNGEERAKGNILERFSAQQFPDLHSELNLSSLELGDSALYFCASSVRGGWKDTQYFGPGTRLTVL.

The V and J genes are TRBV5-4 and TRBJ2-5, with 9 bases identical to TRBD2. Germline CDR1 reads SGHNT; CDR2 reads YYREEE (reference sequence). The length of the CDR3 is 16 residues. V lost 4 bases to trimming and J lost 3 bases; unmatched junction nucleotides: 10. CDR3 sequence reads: CASSAPVAGGEETQYF. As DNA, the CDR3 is TGTGCCAGCAGCGCCCCGGTTGCGGGGGGGGAAGAGACCCAGTACTTC.

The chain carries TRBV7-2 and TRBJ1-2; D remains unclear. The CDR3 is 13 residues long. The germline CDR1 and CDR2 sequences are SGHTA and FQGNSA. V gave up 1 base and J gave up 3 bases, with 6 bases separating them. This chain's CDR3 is CASSLEYHYGYTF. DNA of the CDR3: TGTGCCAGCAGCTTAGAGTATCACTATGGCTACACCTTC.

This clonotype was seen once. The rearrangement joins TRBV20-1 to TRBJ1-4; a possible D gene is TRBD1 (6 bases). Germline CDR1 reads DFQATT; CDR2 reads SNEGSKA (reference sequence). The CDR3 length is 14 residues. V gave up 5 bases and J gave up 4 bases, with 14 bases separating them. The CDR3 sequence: CSARAGTHNEKLFF. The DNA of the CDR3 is TGCAGTGCTCGAGCCGGGACACATAATGAAAAACTGTTTTTT.

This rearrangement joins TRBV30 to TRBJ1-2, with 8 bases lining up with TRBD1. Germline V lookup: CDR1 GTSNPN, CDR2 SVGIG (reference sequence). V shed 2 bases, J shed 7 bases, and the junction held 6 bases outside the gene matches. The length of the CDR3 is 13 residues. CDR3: CAWSILQGGGYTF. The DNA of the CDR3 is TGTGCCTGGAGTATCTTACAGGGGGGTGGCTACACCTTC.

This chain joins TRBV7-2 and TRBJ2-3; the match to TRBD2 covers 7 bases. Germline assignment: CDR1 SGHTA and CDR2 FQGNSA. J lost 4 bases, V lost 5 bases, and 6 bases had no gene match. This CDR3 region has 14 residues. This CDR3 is CASSRDYQPDTQYF. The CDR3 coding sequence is TGTGCCAGCAGCCGGGACTACCAGCCAGATACGCAGTATTTT.

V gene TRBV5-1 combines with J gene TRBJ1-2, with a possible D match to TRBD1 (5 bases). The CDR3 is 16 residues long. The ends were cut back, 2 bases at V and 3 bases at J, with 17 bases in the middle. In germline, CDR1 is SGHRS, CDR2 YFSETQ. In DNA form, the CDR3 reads TGCGCCAGCAGCTTTGTTCTGGGGCCGCAATACTATGGCTACACCTTC. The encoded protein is CASSFVLGPQYYGYTF.

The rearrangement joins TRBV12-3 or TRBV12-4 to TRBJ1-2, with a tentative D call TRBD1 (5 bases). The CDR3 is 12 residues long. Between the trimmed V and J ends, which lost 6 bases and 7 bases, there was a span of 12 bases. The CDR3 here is CASSQGYGGYTF. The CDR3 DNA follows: TGTGCCAGCAGCCAGGGATATGGTGGCTACACCTTC.

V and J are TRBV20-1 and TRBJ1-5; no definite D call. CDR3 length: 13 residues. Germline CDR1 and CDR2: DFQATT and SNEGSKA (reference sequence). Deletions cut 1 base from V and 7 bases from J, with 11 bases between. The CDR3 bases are TGCAGTGCTAGAGTGGGCCCCAAACAGCCCCAGCATTTT. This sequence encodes CSARVGPKQPQHF.

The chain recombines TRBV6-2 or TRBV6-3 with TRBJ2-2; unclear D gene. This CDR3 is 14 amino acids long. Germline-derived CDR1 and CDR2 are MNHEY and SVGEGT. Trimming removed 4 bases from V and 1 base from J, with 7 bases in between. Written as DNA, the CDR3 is TGTGCCAGCAGTTGGAATGGGAACACCGGGGAGCTGTTTTTT. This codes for CASSWNGNTGELFF.

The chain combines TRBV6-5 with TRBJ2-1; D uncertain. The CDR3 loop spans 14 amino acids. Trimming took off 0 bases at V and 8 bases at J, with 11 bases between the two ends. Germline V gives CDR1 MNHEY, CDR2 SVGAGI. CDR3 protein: CASSYSTGFDEQFF. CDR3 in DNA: TGTGCCAGCAGTTACTCGACTGGGTTCGATGAGCAGTTCTTC.

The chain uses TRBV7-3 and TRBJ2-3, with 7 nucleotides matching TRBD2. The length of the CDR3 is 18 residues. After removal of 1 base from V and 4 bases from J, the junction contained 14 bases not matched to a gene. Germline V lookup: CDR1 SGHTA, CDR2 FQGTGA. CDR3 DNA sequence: TGTGCCAGCAGCTTAATGGGCGGGAGTACCCTTGGCCCAGATACGCAGTATTTT. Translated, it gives CASSLMGGSTLGPDTQYF.

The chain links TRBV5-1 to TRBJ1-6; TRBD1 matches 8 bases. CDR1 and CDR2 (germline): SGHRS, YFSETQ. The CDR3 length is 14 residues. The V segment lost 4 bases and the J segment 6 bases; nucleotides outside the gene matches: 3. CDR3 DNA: TGCGCCAGCAGCCACAGGGGGTTTAATTCACCCCTCCACTTT. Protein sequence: CASSHRGFNSPLHF.

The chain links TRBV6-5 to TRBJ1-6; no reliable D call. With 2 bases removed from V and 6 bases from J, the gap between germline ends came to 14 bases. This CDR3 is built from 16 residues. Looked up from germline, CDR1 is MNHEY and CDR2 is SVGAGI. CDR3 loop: CASSYGSVTVNSPLHF. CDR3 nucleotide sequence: TGTGCCAGCAGTTACGGGAGTGTGACCGTTAATTCACCCCTCCACTTT.

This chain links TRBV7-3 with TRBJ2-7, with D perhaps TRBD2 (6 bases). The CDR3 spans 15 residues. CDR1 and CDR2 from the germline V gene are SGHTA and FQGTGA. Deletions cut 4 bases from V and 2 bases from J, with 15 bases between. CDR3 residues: CASSSGRTGAYEQYF. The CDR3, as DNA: TGTGCCAGCAGCTCTGGGAGGACGGGGGCCTACGAGCAGTACTTC. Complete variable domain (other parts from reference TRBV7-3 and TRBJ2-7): GAGVSQTPSNKVTEKGKYVELRCDPISGHTALYWYRQSLGQGPEFLIYFQGTGAADDSGLPNDRFFAVRPEGSVSTLKIQRTERGDSAVYLCASSSGRTGAYEQYFGPGTRLTVT.

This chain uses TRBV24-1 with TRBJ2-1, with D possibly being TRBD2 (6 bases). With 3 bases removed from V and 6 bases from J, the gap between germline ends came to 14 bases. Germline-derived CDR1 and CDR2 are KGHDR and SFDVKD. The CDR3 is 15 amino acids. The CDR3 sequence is CATSDATGLINEQFF. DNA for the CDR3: TGTGCCACCAGTGATGCCACGGGACTCATCAATGAGCAGTTCTTC.

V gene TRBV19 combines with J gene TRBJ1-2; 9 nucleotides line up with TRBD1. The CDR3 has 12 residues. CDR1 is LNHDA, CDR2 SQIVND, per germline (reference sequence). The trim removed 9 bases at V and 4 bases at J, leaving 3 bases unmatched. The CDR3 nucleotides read TGTGCCAGCCGGGACAGGGCCTATGGCTACACCTTC. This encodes CASRDRAYGYTF.

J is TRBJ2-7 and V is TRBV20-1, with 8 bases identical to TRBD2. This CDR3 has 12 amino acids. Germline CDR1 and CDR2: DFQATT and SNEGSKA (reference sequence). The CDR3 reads CSILAGLREQYF. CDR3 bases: TGCAGCATTTTAGCGGGGTTGCGCGAGCAGTACTTC.

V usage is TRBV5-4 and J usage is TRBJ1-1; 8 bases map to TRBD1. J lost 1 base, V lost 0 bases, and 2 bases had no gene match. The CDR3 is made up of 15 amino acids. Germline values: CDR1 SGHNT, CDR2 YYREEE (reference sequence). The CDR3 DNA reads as TGTGCCAGCAGCTTGGTACAGGGGGGGAACACTGAAGCTTTCTTT. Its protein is CASSLVQGGNTEAFF.

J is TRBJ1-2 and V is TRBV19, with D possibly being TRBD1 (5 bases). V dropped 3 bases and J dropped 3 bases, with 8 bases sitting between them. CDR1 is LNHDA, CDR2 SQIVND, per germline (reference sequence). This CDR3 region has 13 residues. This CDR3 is CASSMAGHYGYTF. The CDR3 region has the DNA TGTGCCAGTAGTATGGCAGGGCACTATGGCTACACCTTC.

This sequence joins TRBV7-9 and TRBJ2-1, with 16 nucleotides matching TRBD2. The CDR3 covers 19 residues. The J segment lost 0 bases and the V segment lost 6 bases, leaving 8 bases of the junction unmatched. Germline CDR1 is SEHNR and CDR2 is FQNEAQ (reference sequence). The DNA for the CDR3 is TGTGCCAGCAGTTATCCGGGACTAGCGGGAGGGAGCTCCTACAATGAGCAGTTCTTC. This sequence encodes CASSYPGLAGGSSYNEQFF.

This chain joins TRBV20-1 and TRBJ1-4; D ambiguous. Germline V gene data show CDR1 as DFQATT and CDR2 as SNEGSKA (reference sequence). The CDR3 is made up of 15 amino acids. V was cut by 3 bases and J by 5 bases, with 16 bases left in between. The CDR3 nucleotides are TGCAGTGCTAGCCCTGTGGGCACGGGAAATGAAAAACTGTTTTTT. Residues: CSASPVGTGNEKLFF.